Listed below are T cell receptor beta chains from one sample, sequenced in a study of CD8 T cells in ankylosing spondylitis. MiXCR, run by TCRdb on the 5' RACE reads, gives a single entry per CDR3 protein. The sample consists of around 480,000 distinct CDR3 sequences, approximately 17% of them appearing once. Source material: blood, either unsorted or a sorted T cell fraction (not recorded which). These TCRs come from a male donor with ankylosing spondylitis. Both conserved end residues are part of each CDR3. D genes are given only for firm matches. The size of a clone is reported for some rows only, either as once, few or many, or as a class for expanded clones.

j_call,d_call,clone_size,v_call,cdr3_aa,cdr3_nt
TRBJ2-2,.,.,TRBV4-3,CASSQGDFSNTGELFF,TGCGCCAGCAGCCAAGGGGATTTTTCGAACACCGGGGAGCTGTTTTTT
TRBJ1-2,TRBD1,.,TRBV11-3,CASSSRGTGDYGYTF,TGTGCCAGCAGCTCTAGGGGGACAGGCGATTATGGCTACACCTTC
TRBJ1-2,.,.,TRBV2,CASSPQLARRSRYGYTF,TGTGCCAGCAGTCCCCAGTTGGCCCGACGCAGTAGGTACGGCTACACCTTC
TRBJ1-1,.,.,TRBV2,CASSEEGGARTEAFF,TGTGCCAGCAGTGAAGAGGGGGGGGCTCGGACTGAAGCTTTCTTT
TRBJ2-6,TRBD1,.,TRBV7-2,CASSPDRAGPNVLTF,TGTGCCAGCAGCCCCGACAGGGCAGGGCCCAACGTCCTGACTTTC
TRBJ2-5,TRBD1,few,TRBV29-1,CSVETWGQGEETQYF,TGCAGCGTTGAAACCTGGGGACAGGGGGAGGAGACCCAGTACTTC
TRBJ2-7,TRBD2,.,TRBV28,CAITSGMRSYEQYF,TGTGCGATTACTAGCGGGATGCGCTCCTACGAGCAGTACTTC
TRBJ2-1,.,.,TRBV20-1,CSARGWNEQFF,TGCAGTGCCAGAGGATGGAATGAGCAGTTCTTC
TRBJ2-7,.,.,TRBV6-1,CASRLGTLGSYEQYF,TGTGCCAGCAGGCTGGGGACACTTGGCTCCTACGAGCAGTACTTC
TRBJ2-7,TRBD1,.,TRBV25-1,CASSPLGTGSYEQYF,TGTGCCAGCAGTCCCCTCGGGACAGGGTCCTACGAGCAGTACTTC
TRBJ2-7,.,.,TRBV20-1,CSARGALGGYEQYF,TGCAGTGCTAGAGGGGCATTAGGCGGCTACGAGCAGTACTTC
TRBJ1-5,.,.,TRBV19,CASSRKGERDQPQHF,TGTGCCAGTAGTAGGAAGGGGGAAAGAGATCAGCCCCAGCATTTT
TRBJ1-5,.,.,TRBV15,CATSRDRGNQPQHF,TGTGCCACCAGCAGAGATCGTGGAAATCAGCCCCAGCATTTT
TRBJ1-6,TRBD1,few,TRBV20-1,CSAPTGGNSPLHF,TGCAGTGCGCCGACAGGGGGAAATTCACCCCTCCACTTT
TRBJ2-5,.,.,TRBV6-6,CASSMGSGETQYF,TGTGCCAGCAGTATGGGGTCTGGGGAGACCCAGTACTTC
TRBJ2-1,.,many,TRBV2,CASSEEISTEQFF,TGTGCCAGCAGTGAGGAGATTAGCACTGAGCAGTTCTTC
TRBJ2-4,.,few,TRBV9,CASSPGGAKNIQYF,TGTGCCAGCAGCCCCGGGGGAGCCAAAAACATTCAGTACTTC
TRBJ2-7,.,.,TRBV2,CASSFRGETYEQYF,TGTGCCAGCAGTTTCCGGGGAGAGACCTACGAGCAGTACTTC
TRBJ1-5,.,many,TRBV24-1,CATSDGPANNQPQHF,TGTGCCACCAGTGATGGGCCCGCTAACAATCAGCCCCAGCATTTT
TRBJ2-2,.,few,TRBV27,CASTTWVSRTDKAVLTGELFF,TGTGCCAGCACCACTTGGGTGTCGCGGACAGACAAAGCCGTACTCACCGGGGAGCTGTTTTTT
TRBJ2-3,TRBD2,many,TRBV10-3,CAISGSAGGPTDTQYF,TGTGCCATCAGCGGGTCTGCGGGAGGCCCCACAGATACGCAGTATTTT
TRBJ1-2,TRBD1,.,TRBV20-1,CSARPTGNYGYTF,TGCAGTGCTAGACCGACAGGGAACTATGGCTACACCTTC
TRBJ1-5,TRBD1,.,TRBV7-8,CASRHDRVGEPQHF,TGTGCCAGCAGACACGACAGGGTTGGTGAGCCCCAGCATTTT
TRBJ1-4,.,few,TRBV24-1,CATLRPPRVDEKLFF,TGTGCCACCCTTCGCCCGCCACGGGTGGATGAAAAACTGTTTTTT
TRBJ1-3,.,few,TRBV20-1,CSARAPETGPSGNTIYF,TGCAGTGCTAGGGCACCCGAGACGGGCCCCTCTGGAAACACCATATATTTT
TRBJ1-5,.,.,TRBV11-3,CASSARTLKPQHF,TGTGCCAGCAGTGCCCGAACACTTAAGCCCCAGCATTTT
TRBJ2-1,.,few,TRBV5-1,CASSSGSNPPEQFF,TGCGCCAGCAGCTCGGGGAGCAATCCGCCTGAGCAGTTCTTC
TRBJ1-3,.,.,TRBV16,CASSSDTNSGNTIYF,TGTGCCAGCAGCTCGGACACTAACTCTGGAAACACCATATATTTT
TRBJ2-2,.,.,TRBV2,CATQSSNTGELFF,TGTGCCACACAATCTTCGAACACCGGGGAGCTGTTTTTT
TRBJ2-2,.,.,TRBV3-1,CASKTGSRNTGELFF,TGTGCCAGCAAGACCGGGTCGAGGAACACCGGGGAGCTGTTTTTT
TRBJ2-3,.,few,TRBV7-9,CASSLRNTDTQYF,TGTGCCAGCAGCCTCCGGAACACAGATACGCAGTATTTT
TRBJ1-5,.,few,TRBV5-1,CASSSLLTAYSNQPQHF,TGCGCCAGCAGCTCACTCCTAACAGCATATAGCAATCAGCCCCAGCATTTT
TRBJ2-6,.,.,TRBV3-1,CASSSLGANVLTF,TGTGCCAGCAGCTCCCTCGGGGCCAACGTCCTGACTTTC
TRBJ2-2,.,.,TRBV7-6,CASSRGGPGELFF,TGTGCCAGCAGCAGAGGGGGTCCCGGGGAGCTGTTTTTT
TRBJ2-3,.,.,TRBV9,CASSVGGTTLTDTQYF,TGTGCCAGCAGCGTAGGGGGCACCACCCTCACAGATACGCAGTATTTT
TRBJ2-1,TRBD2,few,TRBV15,CATSNSGGPYNEQFF,TGTGCCACCAGCAATAGCGGGGGGCCTTACAATGAGCAGTTCTTC
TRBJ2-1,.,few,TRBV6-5,CASSYWALTGTEQFF,TGTGCCAGCAGTTACTGGGCCTTAACCGGGACAGAGCAGTTCTTC
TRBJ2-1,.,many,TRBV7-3,CASSLTGGGNEQFF,TGTGCCAGCAGCTTAACGGGAGGGGGAAATGAGCAGTTCTTC
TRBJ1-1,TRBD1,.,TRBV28,CASRGTGTEAFF,TGTGCCAGCAGGGGGACAGGGACTGAAGCTTTCTTT
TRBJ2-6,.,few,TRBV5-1,CASSAVGRANVLTF,TGCGCCAGCAGCGCAGTAGGGAGGGCCAACGTCCTGACTTTC
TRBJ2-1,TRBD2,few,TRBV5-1,CASSLSPASGGAHEQFF,TGCGCCAGCAGCCTCTCCCCGGCTAGCGGGGGGGCCCATGAGCAGTTCTTC
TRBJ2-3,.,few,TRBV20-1,CSAGGGHGQDTQYF,TGCAGTGCCGGTGGGGGGCACGGGCAGGATACGCAGTATTTT
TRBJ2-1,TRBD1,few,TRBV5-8,CASSTGVAPYNEQFF,TGTGCCAGCAGCACAGGGGTCGCTCCCTACAATGAGCAGTTCTTC
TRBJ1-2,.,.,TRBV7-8,CASSLLPGSNYGYTF,TGTGCCAGCAGCCTTTTGCCGGGCTCTAACTATGGCTACACCTTC
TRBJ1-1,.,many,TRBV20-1,CSARHAGGQNTEAFF,TGCAGTGCTAGGCATGCCGGGGGACAGAACACTGAAGCTTTCTTT
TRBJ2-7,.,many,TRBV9,CASSVEGRGYEQYF,TGTGCCAGCAGCGTAGAGGGGAGAGGCTACGAGCAGTACTTC
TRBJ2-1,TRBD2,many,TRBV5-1,CASYQVAGGSYNEQFF,TGCGCTTCCTATCAGGTAGCGGGGGGCTCCTACAATGAGCAGTTCTTC
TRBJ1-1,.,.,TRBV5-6,CASTSFQSEGTEAFF,TGTGCCAGCACATCATTCCAGAGTGAAGGCACTGAAGCTTTCTTT
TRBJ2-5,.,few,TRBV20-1,CSARVPRGGQETQYF,TGCAGTGCTAGAGTCCCTAGGGGAGGCCAAGAGACCCAGTACTTC
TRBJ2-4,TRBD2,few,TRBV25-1,CASSGSGMGKNIQYF,TGTGCCAGCAGTGGTAGCGGGATGGGCAAAAACATTCAGTACTTC
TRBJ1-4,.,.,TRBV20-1,CSARTGNEKLFF,TGCAGTGCTAGGACGGGAAATGAAAAACTGTTTTTT
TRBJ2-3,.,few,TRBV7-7,CAPPPDTQYF,TGTGCTCCCCCGCCAGATACGCAGTATTTT
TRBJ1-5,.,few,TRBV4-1,CASSQDIGRPQHF,TGCGCCAGCAGCCAAGATATCGGGAGACCCCAGCATTTT
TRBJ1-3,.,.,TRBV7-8,CASSLRGSAGNTIYF,TGTGCCAGCAGCTTACGGGGGTCGGCTGGAAACACCATATATTTT
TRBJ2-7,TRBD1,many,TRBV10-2,CASSGDRASEQYF,TGCGCCAGCAGTGGGGACAGGGCCTCCGAGCAGTACTTC
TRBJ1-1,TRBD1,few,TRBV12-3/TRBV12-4,CASSYQGGATEAFF,TGTGCCAGCAGTTACCAGGGGGGGGCCACTGAAGCTTTCTTT
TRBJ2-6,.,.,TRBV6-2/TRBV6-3,CASRTTGLSGANVLTF,TGTGCCAGCAGAACCACAGGGCTCTCTGGGGCCAACGTCCTGACTTTC
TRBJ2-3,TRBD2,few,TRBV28,CASSSPLAGGSDTQYF,TGTGCCAGCAGTTCCCCGCTGGCGGGGGGGTCAGATACGCAGTATTTT
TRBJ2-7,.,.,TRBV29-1,CSVEGAGGSEQYF,TGCAGCGTTGAAGGGGCCGGAGGCTCCGAGCAGTACTTC
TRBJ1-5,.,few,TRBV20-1,CSARRPGLGNQPQHF,TGCAGTGCTAGGCGACCCGGACTGGGGAATCAGCCCCAGCATTTT